This T cell receptor beta chain derives from a study of response to subunit inactivated influenza vaccine. This clonotype appeared a few times. TCRdb processed the RT-PCR reads anew with MiXCR; each CDR3 protein has one entry. The sample lists a few hundred thousand distinct CDR3 sequences; approximately 10% were seen once. Trimming removed 2 bases from V and 5 bases from J, with 7 bases in between. Germline assignment: CDR1 LGHDT and CDR2 YNNKEL (reference sequence). The CDR3 is 12 amino acids. The same sample was also used in a study of T cells expressing NK-cell markers. That source notes: 5'RACE template switching built TCR beta cDNA with unique molecular identifiers. Sorted T-cell subsets CD3+CD56+NKG2C+, CD3+CD56+NKG2C- and CD3+CD56-NKG2C+ were TCR beta-sequenced. Sequencing covered eight donors, seven HCMV-seropositive and one seronegative. Top CD8+ clonotypes included the dominant CD3+CD56+NKG2C+ clonotypes in several donors.

The chain recombines TRBV3-1 with TRBJ2-7; D gene unclear. This material consisted of PBMCs from blood, taken on the day of vaccination. The clonotype originates from a man aged 50 to 59 who received an inactivated influenza vaccine. The CDR3 nucleotides are TGTGCCAGCAGCCAAATAAAACACGAGCAGTACTTC. It specifies CASSQIKHEQYF.